Shown below are 17 T cell receptor beta chains from a single sample sequenced in a study of OX40 agonist ivuxolimab in advanced cancers. Data came from immunoSEQ multiplex PCR; TCRdb stores just in-frame clones and leaves some out. Among some 83,000 clones listed, 90% were seen once. Sample: CD4+ or CD8+ T cells sorted from blood, taken in a trial of the OX40 agonist ivuxolimab. These receptors originate from an adult with an advanced solid tumor such as melanoma, head and neck, liver or kidney cancer.

The CDR3 region is CASGRTINEQFF. Written as DNA, the CDR3 is TGTGCCAGCGGGAGGACGATCAATGAGCAGTTCTTC. The gene calls are TRBV6-5 and TRBJ2-1; D is perhaps TRBD2 (6 bases). Trimming cost V 8 bases and J 6 bases, with 11 bases left between them. Germline V gene data show CDR1 as MNHEY and CDR2 as SVGAGI. The CDR3 totals 12 residues.

The rearrangement uses TRBV2 and TRBJ2-7; possibly TRBD1 for D (5 bases). Trimming pared 4 bases from V and 0 bases from J, leaving 10 bases between. Germline V gives CDR1 SNHLY, CDR2 FYNNEI. The CDR3 length is 14 residues. CDR3 in amino acids: CASSADTHSYEQYF. Here the CDR3 DNA reads TGTGCCAGCAGTGCGGACACCCACTCCTACGAGCAGTACTTC. Combining the CDR3 with reference TRBV2 and TRBJ2-7 gives the whole variable domain EPEVTQTPSHQVTQMGQEVILRCVPISNHLYFYWYRQILGQKVEFLVSFYNNEISEKSEIFDDQFSVERPDGSNFTLKIRSTKLEDSAMYFCASSADTHSYEQYFGPGTRLTVT.

The chain carries TRBV19 and TRBJ1-5, with 10 bases lining up with TRBD1. The CDR3 is 16 residues long. Germline V gene sequence: CDR1 LNHDA, CDR2 SQIVND (reference sequence). The ends lost 7 bases at V and 8 bases at J; junction bases unmatched: 14. The CDR3 DNA follows: TGTGCCAGTACCGCGAGGGGGACAGGGGAGATGGAGCCCCAGCATTTT. Encoded protein: CASTARGTGEMEPQHF.

The V gene is TRBV5-1, the J gene TRBJ2-7; 7 positions match TRBD1. The CDR3 is 14 amino acids. With 0 bases clipped from V and 2 bases from J, the junction kept 2 bases outside the gene matches. Germline V gene sequence: CDR1 SGHRS, CDR2 YFSETQ. For the CDR3, the DNA is TGCGCCAGCAGCTTGGGTGGGACAGCCTACGAGCAGTACTTC. It is translated as CASSLGGTAYEQYF.

This clone was seen only once. V is TRBV6-6 and J is TRBJ2-5; TRBD1 might be the D (5 bases). Germline lookup yields CDR1 MNHNY and CDR2 SVGAGI (reference sequence). V was shortened by 8 bases and J by 9 bases, with 22 bases between the two germline ends. The CDR3 covers 14 residues. CDR3 loop: CASDFQDQGVAQYF. CDR3 bases: TGTGCCAGCGATTTTCAGGACCAAGGGGTAGCCCAGTACTTC.

The CDR3 DNA reads as TGTGCCAGCAGCTGGGACAGCTTCGCCGGGGAGCTGTTTTTT. This codes for CASSWDSFAGELFF. The chain employs TRBV7-2 and TRBJ2-2; 7 bases match TRBD1. Germline V gene sequence: CDR1 SGHTA, CDR2 FQGNSA. This CDR3 is 14 amino acids long. V was clipped by 4 bases and J by 6 bases; unmatched bases: 5. The variable domain in full, completed from reference TRBV7-2 and TRBJ2-2, reads GAGVSQSPSNKVTEKGKDVELRCDPISGHTALYWYRQSLGQGLEFLIYFQGNSAPDKSGLPSDRFSAERTGGSVSTLTIQRTQQEDSAVYLCASSWDSFAGELFFGEGSRLTVL.

The rearrangement links TRBV18 to TRBJ2-1; no clear D. The V end was cut by 6 bases, the J end by 4 bases, with 16 bases between. The germline V gene has CDR1 KGHSH and CDR2 LQKENI. The CDR3 extends over 15 amino acids. CDR3 sequence (DNA): TGTGCCAGCTCTCCCCTGGGCGGCCAGTACAATGAGCAGTTCTTC. It yields the protein CASSPLGGQYNEQFF.

The chain links TRBV2 to TRBJ1-4; tentatively, D is TRBD1 (6 bases). Germline-derived CDR1 and CDR2 are SNHLY and FYNNEI. V lost 6 bases and J lost 0, with 11 bases in between. The length of the CDR3 is 15 residues. The chain's CDR3 is CASSASGATNEKLFF. CDR3 in DNA: TGTGCCAGCAGCGCATCAGGGGCAACTAATGAAAAACTGTTTTTT.

This clone was detected once. This chain links TRBV11-2 with TRBJ2-7; D might be TRBD1 (6 bases). V dropped 4 bases and J dropped 0 bases, with 13 bases sitting between them. The germline gives CDR1 SGHAT, CDR2 FQNNGV. The CDR3 is 15 residues long. In DNA form, the CDR3 reads TGTGCCAGCAGCTCTACAGACAGGAACTCCTACGAGCAGTACTTC. Translated: CASSSTDRNSYEQYF.

J is TRBJ1-3 and V is TRBV28; D remains ambiguous. The CDR3 has 18 amino acids. Germline assignment: CDR1 MDHEN and CDR2 SYDVKM. V lost 2 bases, J lost 0 bases, and 17 bases lay in between. The DNA of the CDR3 is TGTGCCAGCAGTTTAACGGCGGGTACGGGGTCCTCTGGAAACACCATATATTTT. Protein sequence: CASSLTAGTGSSGNTIYF.

The gene calls are TRBV2 and TRBJ2-2; D possibly matches TRBD1 or TRBD2 (5 bases each). Germline V CDR1 and CDR2: SNHLY, FYNNEI. The CDR3 sequence is 14 residues long. V gave up 7 bases and J gave up 6 bases, with 15 bases separating them. This chain's CDR3 is CASNWDRLAGELFF. The CDR3 DNA reads as TGTGCCAGCAATTGGGACCGCTTGGCCGGGGAGCTGTTTTTT.

V and J are TRBV5-1 and TRBJ1-1; D gene ambiguous. Trimming took off 0 bases at V and 4 bases at J, with 10 bases between the two ends. Germline CDR1 reads SGHRS; CDR2 reads YFSETQ. This CDR3 spans 14 amino acids. CDR3 DNA sequence: TGCGCCAGCAGCTTGGCCGGCCTGATCACTGAAGCTTTCTTT. Translating gives CASSLAGLITEAFF.

The table lists this clone with a count of one. This chain links TRBV4-3 with TRBJ1-5; D ambiguous. Germline loops: CDR1 LGHNA, CDR2 YSLEER. The CDR3 is 16 residues long. V was shortened by 0 bases and J by 11 bases, with 20 bases between the two germline ends. The CDR3 DNA sequence: TGCGCCAGCAGCCAAGAATTCCCACACGGGGTTGGGGCCCAGCATTTT. Protein sequence: CASSQEFPHGVGAQHF.

The chain has TRBV15 and TRBJ2-3; maybe TRBD1 (5 bases). Germline loops: CDR1 LNHNV, CDR2 YYDKDF (reference sequence). The CDR3 loop spans 16 amino acids. Trimming stripped 5 bases from V and 6 bases from J, with 21 bases between. For the CDR3, the DNA is TGTGCCACCAGCGCCAGGGCAGGGTGGGTATCTGATACGCAGTATTTT. It specifies CATSARAGWVSDTQYF. The complete variable domain, with remaining parts taken from reference TRBV15 and TRBJ2-3, reads DAMVIQNPRYQVTQFGKPVTLSCSQTLNHNVMYWYQQKSSQAPKLLFHYYDKDFNNEADTPDNFQSRRPNTSFCFLDIRSPGLGDTAMYLCATSARAGWVSDTQYFGPGTRLTVL.

The V call is TRBV27, the J call TRBJ1-1; D is possibly TRBD1 (5 bases). V was cut by 6 bases and J by 3 bases, with 14 bases left in between. The CDR3 runs to 14 residues. The germline V gene has CDR1 MNHEY and CDR2 SMNVEV (reference sequence). The CDR3 DNA follows: TGTGCCAGCAGGGGGGGTTGGGGTCACACTGAAGCTTTCTTT. Translation gives CASRGGWGHTEAFF.

This clone was detected once. The chain recombines TRBV2 with TRBJ2-5; D is unclear. The germline gives CDR1 SNHLY, CDR2 FYNNEI. CDR3 length: 12 residues. Between the trimmed V and J ends, which lost 6 bases and 13 bases, there was a span of 18 bases. CDR3 bases: TGTGCCAGCAGCCTTACGGACCCGGTTTCGTACTTC. This gives the protein CASSLTDPVSYF.

This rearrangement joins TRBV2 to TRBJ2-7, with 10 bases lining up with TRBD2. This CDR3 region has 15 residues. The germline CDR1 and CDR2 sequences are SNHLY and FYNNEI. Losses at the gene ends were 7 bases for V and 6 bases for J; bases not matched to a gene: 12. The CDR3 region has the DNA TGTGCCAGCAATTCCCGGTCTAGCGGGAGTGTCGAGCAGTACTTC. Protein product: CASNSRSSGSVEQYF. The whole variable domain, remainder taken from reference TRBV2 and TRBJ2-7, is EPEVTQTPSHQVTQMGQEVILRCVPISNHLYFYWYRQILGQKVEFLVSFYNNEISEKSEIFDDQFSVERPDGSNFTLKIRSTKLEDSAMYFCASNSRSSGSVEQYFGPGTRLTVT.